The next 8 T cell receptor beta chains were all read from a single sample in a study of OX40 agonist ivuxolimab in advanced cancers. Sequenced by immunoSEQ multiplex PCR; TCRdb stores in-frame clones only, minus some. The table lists roughly 50,000 clones, 86% of them singletons. This sample comprised CD4+ or CD8+ T cells sorted from blood, obtained in a trial of the OX40 agonist ivuxolimab. The receptors originated from an adult with an advanced solid tumor such as melanoma, head and neck, liver or kidney cancer.

The chain couples TRBV14 to TRBJ1-1, with D possibly being TRBD1 (6 bases). CDR1 SGHDN and CDR2 FVKESK come from the germline V gene. The V end lost 2 bases, the J end lost 0 bases, and 19 bases lay between the germline ends. There are 18 residues in the CDR3. CDR3 sequence reads: CASSQRISRGGLNTEAFF. The CDR3 nucleotides read TGTGCCAGCAGCCAACGCATTAGCAGGGGCGGGCTGAACACTGAAGCTTTCTTT. The variable domain in full, with the rest retrieved from reference TRBV14 and TRBJ1-1, is EAGVTQFPSHSVIEKGQTVTLRCDPISGHDNLYWYRRVMGKEIKFLLHFVKESKQDESGMPNNRFLAERTGGTYSTLKVQPAELEDSGVYFCASSQRISRGGLNTEAFFGQGTRLTVV.

The rearrangement links TRBV2 to TRBJ2-5; maybe TRBD2 (7 bases). Trimming left V 6 bases short and J 4 bases short, with 15 bases between. This CDR3 region has 14 residues. CDR1 SNHLY and CDR2 FYNNEI come from the germline V gene. DNA for the CDR3: TGTGCCAGCAGAAAACAGGGAGGGGGAGAGACCCAGTACTTC. The encoded protein is CASRKQGGGETQYF.

CDR3 coding DNA: TGTGCCAGCTCACGAGCGGGGGGGCTCGGTGGCAATGAGCAGTTCTTC. Residues: CASSRAGGLGGNEQFF. This chain links TRBV18 with TRBJ2-1; 10 positions match TRBD2. J gave up 6 bases and V 4 bases, and 9 bases lay outside the gene matches. This CDR3 has 16 amino acids. Per germline, CDR1 KGHSH and CDR2 LQKENI.

This clone was recorded a few times. The V and J genes are TRBV7-2 and TRBJ1-2; no clear D gene. The length of the CDR3 is 15 residues. Trimming stripped 5 bases from V and 7 bases from J, with 20 bases between. CDR1 is SGHTA, CDR2 FQGNSA, per germline. The CDR3 is CASSPVGSRGIGYTF. The DNA of the CDR3 is TGTGCCAGCAGCCCCGTGGGGAGTCGGGGAATTGGCTACACCTTC.

The V call is TRBV5-5, the J call TRBJ2-7; 7 positions agree with TRBD1. The J segment lost 4 bases and the V segment lost 4 bases, leaving 17 bases of the junction unmatched. The CDR3 is made up of 17 amino acids. Germline V gives CDR1 SGHKS, CDR2 YYEKEE (reference sequence). CDR3: CASSPVALTGSFYEQYF. The CDR3 DNA sequence: TGTGCCAGCAGCCCCGTTGCATTGACAGGGAGTTTTTACGAGCAGTACTTC.

The V call is TRBV18, the J call TRBJ1-1, with D maybe TRBD1 (5 bases). From germline, CDR1 is KGHSH and CDR2 LQKENI. Trimming took off 6 bases at V and 5 bases at J, with 16 bases between the two ends. This CDR3 is 14 amino acids long. The CDR3 coding sequence is TGTGCCAGCTCCCAACGTAGGGGCTATACTGAAGCTTTCTTT. Its translation: CASSQRRGYTEAFF.

This clone was observed once. CDR3 amino acids: CASSYETGWNTGELFF. The CDR3 DNA reads as TGTGCCAGCAGTTACGAGACAGGGTGGAACACCGGGGAGCTGTTTTTT. This rearrangement joins TRBV6-5 to TRBJ2-2; 7 bases align to TRBD1. Germline CDR1 reads MNHEY; CDR2 reads SVGAGI. This CDR3 spans 16 amino acids. The V and J ends lost 2 bases and 1 base, in that order; junction bases with no gene match: 4.

Notes on this clone: Other DNA sequences in this sample translate to the same CDR3. The chain has TRBV18 and TRBJ1-1, with TRBD1 as a possible D gene (5 bases). The germline CDR1 and CDR2 sequences are KGHSH and LQKENI. V lost 2 bases and J 2 bases, leaving 6 bases between the germline ends. CDR3 length equals 13 residues. The CDR3 DNA follows: TGTGCCAGCTCACCAGGGGGAAACACTGAAGCTTTCTTT. Its translation: CASSPGGNTEAFF. The complete variable domain, with remaining parts taken from reference TRBV18 and TRBJ1-1, reads NAGVMQNPRHLVRRRGQEARLRCSPMKGHSHVYWYRQLPEEGLKFMVYLQKENIIDESGMPKERFSAEFPKEGPSILRIQQVVRGDSAAYFCASSPGGNTEAFFGQGTRLTVV.